The T cell receptor (beta chain) described here comes from a study of blood T cell repertoires in COVID-19. Across the study: Samples came from the United States, Italy and Spain, spanning acute and convalescent COVID-19. T cells, B-cell-depleted T cells, or PBMCs supplied cDNA or gDNA.

Only a few counts were recorded for this clone. Clones were read by immunoSEQ multiplex PCR, and TCRdb kept only the in-frame ones, dropping some. The sample lists about 300,000 clones; more than 75% were seen once. Cohorts were assigned according to the clinical history that participants reported. The CDR3 consists of 15 residues. The J segment lost 4 bases and the V segment lost 3 bases, leaving 7 bases of the junction unmatched. Germline CDR1 reads DFQATT; CDR2 reads SNEGSKA (reference sequence). The sequencing sample was made of PBMCs or T cells enriched from blood (not recorded which). The TCR sequence derives from a young woman who had recovered from COVID-19. The rearrangement links TRBV20-1 to TRBJ1-4; 8 bases agree with TRBD1. This CDR3 is CSASPFDRGNEKLFF. Here the CDR3 DNA reads TGCAGTGCTAGTCCTTTCGACAGGGGTAATGAAAAACTGTTTTTT.